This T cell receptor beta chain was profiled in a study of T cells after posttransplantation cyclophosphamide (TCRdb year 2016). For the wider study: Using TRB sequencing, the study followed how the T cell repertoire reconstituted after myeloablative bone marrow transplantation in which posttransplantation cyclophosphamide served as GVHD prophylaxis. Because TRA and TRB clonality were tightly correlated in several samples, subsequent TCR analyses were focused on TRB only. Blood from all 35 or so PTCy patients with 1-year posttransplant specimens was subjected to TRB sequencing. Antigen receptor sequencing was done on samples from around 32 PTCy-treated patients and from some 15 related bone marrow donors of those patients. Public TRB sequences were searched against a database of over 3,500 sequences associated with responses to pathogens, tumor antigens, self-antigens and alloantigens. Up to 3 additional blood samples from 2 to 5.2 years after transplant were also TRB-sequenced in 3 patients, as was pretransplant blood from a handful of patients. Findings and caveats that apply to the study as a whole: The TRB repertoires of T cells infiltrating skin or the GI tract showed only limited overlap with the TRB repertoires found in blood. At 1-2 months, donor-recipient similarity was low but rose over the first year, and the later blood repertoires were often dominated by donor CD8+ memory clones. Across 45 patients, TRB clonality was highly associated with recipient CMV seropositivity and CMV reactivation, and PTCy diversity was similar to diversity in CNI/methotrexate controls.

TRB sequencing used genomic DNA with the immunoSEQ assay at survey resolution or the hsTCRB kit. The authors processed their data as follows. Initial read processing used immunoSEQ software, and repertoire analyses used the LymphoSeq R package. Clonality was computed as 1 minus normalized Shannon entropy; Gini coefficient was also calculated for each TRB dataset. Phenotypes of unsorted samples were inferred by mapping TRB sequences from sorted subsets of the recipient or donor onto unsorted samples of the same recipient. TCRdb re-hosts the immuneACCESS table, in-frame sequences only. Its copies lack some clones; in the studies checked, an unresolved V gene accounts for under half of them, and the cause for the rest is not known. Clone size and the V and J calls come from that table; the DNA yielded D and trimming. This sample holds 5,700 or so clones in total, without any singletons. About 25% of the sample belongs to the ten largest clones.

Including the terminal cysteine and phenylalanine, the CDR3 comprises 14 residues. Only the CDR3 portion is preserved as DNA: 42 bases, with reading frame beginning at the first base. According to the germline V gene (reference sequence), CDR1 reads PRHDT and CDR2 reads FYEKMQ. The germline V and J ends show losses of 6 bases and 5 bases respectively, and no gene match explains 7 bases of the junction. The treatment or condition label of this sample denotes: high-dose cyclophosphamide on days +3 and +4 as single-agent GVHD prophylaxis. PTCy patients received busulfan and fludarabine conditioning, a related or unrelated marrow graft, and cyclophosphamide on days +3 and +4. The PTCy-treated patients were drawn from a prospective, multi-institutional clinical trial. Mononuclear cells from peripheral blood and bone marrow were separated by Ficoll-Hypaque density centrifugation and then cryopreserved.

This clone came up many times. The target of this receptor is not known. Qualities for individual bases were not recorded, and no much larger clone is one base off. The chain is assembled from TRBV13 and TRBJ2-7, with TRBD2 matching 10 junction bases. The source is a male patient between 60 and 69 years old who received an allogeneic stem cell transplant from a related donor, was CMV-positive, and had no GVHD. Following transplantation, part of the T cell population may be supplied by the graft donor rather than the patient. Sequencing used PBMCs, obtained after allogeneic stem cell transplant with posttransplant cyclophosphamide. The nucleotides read TGTGCCAGCAGGTCTAGCGGGGGACCCAACGAGCAGTACTTC. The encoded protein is CASRSSGGPNEQYF.